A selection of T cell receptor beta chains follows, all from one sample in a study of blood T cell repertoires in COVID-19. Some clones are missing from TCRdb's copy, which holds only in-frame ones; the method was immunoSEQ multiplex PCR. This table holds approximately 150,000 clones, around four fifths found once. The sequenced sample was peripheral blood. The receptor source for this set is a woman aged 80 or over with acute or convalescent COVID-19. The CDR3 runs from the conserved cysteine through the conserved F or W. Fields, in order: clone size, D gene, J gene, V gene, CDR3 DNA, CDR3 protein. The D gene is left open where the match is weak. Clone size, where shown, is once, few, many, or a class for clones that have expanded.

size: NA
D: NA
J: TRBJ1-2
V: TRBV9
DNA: TGTGCCAGCAGCCGGGACATCTATGGCTACACCTTC
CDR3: CASSRDIYGYTF

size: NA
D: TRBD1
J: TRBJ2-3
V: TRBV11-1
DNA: TGTGCCAGCAGCTTAGGACAGGGGACAATTGGAAATACGCAGTATTTT
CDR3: CASSLGQGTIGNTQYF

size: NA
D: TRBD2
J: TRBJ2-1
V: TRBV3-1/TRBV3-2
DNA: TGTGCCAGCAGCCAAGGACTAGCGGGATTCTACAATGAGCAGTTCTTC
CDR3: CASSQGLAGFYNEQFF

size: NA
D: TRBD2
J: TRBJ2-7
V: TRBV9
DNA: TGTGCCAGCAGCACGGGACTAGCGGGCTACGAGCAGTACTTC
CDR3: CASSTGLAGYEQYF

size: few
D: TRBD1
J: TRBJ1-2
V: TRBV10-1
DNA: TGCGCCAGCCTAAGGGGGAAGGGGGACAGGGGCGTGTATGGCTACACCTTC
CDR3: CASLRGKGDRGVYGYTF

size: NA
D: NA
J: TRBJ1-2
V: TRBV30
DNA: TGTGCCTGGAGTATCGGGGTCGGCTATGGCTACACCTTC
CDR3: CAWSIGVGYGYTF

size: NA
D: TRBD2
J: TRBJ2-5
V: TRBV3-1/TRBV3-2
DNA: TGTGCCAGCAGCCCATCGTGGAGGGAGGGAGAAGAGACCCAGTACTTC
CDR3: CASSPSWREGEETQYF

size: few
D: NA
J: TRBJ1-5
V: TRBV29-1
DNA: TGCAGCCCCGCGAGGATAAAGCAGCCCCAGCATTTT
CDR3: CSPARIKQPQHF

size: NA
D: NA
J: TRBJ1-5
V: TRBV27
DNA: TGTGCCAGCAGCCCCGCGACAGGAAGCAATCAGCCCCAGCATTTT
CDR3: CASSPATGSNQPQHF

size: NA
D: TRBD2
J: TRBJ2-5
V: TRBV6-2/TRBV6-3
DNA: TGTGCCAGCAGTTACCTCACTAGCGGAGTCCAAGAGACCCAGTACTTC
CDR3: CASSYLTSGVQETQYF

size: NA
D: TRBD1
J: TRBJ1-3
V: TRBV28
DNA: TGTGCCAGCGGGGGACAGGGTAGGGGAAACACCATATATTTT
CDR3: CASGGQGRGNTIYF

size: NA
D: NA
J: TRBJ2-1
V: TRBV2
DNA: TGTGCCAGCAAGTTAGCAGAGAGCTCCTACAATGAGCAGTTCTTC
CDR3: CASKLAESSYNEQFF

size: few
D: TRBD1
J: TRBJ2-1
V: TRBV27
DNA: TGTGCCAGCAGTTTATCAGGGGGCAGGGGTAATGAGCAGTTCTTC
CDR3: CASSLSGGRGNEQFF

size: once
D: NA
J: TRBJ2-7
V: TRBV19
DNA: TGTGCCAGTAGTATGGCTCAGGGTTCCTACGAGCAGTACTTC
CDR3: CASSMAQGSYEQYF

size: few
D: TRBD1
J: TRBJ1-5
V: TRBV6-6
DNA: TGTGCCAGCAGCCAAACGGGACAGGGAGGGAATCAGCCCCAGCATTTT
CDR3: CASSQTGQGGNQPQHF

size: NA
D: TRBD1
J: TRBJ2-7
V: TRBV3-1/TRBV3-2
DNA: TGTGCCAGCAGCCAACCGGGACAGGGGAAGGCCGAGCAGTACTTC
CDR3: CASSQPGQGKAEQYF

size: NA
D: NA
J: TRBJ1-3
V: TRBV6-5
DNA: TGTGCCAGCAGCCGATCGCAGAACACTGGAAACACCATATATTTT
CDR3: CASSRSQNTGNTIYF

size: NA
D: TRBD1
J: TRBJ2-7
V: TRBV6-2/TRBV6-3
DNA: TGTGCCAGCAGTCCAGGGGGATTTTCCTACGAGCAGTACTTC
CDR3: CASSPGGFSYEQYF

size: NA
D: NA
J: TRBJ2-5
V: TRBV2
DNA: TGTGCCAGCAGTGTCAGACAGCTCCAAGAGACCCAGTACTTC
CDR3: CASSVRQLQETQYF

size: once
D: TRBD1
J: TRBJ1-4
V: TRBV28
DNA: TGTGCCAGCAGTTCGGGACAGGGAAGGGTACTGTTTTTT
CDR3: CASSSGQGRVLFF

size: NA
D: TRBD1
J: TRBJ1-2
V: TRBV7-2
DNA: TGTGCCAGCAGCTTAGCGTCCCGGACAGGGGGCGGTGGCTACACCTTC
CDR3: CASSLASRTGGGGYTF

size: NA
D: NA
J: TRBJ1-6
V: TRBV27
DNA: TGTGCCAGCAGTTTGTTAGGAGTAGGTTCACCCCTCCACTTT
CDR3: CASSLLGVGSPLHF

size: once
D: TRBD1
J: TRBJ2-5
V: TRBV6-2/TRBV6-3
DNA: TGTGCCAGCAGTTACTCTACAGGGGCCCGGAACACCCAGTACTTC
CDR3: CASSYSTGARNTQYF

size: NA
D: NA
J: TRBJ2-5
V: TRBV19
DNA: TGTGCCAGTAGTCCCCGGGACTCAAAAGTGGAGACCCAGTACTTC
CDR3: CASSPRDSKVETQYF

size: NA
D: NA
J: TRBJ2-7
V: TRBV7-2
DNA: TGTGCCAGCAGCTTACAGGCGAGCTCCTACGAGCAGTACTTC
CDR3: CASSLQASSYEQYF

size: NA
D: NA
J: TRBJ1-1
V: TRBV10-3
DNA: TGTGCCATCAGGATGGACAGAGACAACACTGAAGCTTTCTTT
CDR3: CAIRMDRDNTEAFF

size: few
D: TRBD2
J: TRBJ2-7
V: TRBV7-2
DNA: TGTGCCACCAGACTAGCGGGAGAGGCCCTGCAGTACTTC
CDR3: CATRLAGEALQYF

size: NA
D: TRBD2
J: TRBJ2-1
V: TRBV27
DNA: TGTGCCAGCAGTTTAAAGTATGGGGGGGTGAACGAGCAGTTCTTC
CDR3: CASSLKYGGVNEQFF

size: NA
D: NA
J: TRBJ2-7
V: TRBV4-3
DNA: TGCGCCAGCAGCCAACGGACTGGTTACTACGAGCAGTACTTC
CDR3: CASSQRTGYYEQYF

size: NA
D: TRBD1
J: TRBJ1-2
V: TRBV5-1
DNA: TGCGCCAGCAGCTTGCTGCCAGGGGGATTAACCTATGGCTACACCTTC
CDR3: CASSLLPGGLTYGYTF

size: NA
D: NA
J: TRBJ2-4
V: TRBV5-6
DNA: TGTGCCAGCAGCCAGGACAGTTTGAGAGCCAAAAACATTCAGTACTTC
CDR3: CASSQDSLRAKNIQYF

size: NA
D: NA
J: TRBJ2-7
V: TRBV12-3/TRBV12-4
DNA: TGTGCCAGCAGTAAGGTGGGGGGCTACGAGCAGTACTTC
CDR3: CASSKVGGYEQYF

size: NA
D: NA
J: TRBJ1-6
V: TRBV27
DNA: TGTGCCAGCGGAGGGGCAGTTCGCTCCTATAATTCACCCCTCCACTTT
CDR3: CASGGAVRSYNSPLHF

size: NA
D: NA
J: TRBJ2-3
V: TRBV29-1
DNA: TGCAGCGTTATCAGATCCAGGGGCCACACAGATACGCAGTATTTT
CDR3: CSVIRSRGHTDTQYF

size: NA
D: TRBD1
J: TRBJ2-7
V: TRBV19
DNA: TGTGCCAGTCAGAACAGGGGAGAGAAGCAGTACTTC
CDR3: CASQNRGEKQYF

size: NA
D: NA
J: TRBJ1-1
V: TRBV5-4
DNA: TGTGCCAGCAGCTTGGAAACACCGAACACTGAAGCTTTCTTT
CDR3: CASSLETPNTEAFF

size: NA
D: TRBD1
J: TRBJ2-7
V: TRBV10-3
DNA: TGTGCCATCAGCTACGACAGGGGGCCAAACAGGAACGAGCAGTACTTC
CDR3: CAISYDRGPNRNEQYF

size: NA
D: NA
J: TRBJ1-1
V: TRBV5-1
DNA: TGCGCCAGCCAGAGGGCACCGGAAGGGAACACTGAAGCTTTCTTT
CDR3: CASQRAPEGNTEAFF

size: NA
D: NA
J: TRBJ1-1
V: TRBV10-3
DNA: TGTGCCATCAGTGAGTCTCAGGGGCGTCAAGCTTTCTTT
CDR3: CAISESQGRQAFF

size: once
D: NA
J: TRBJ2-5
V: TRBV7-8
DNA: TGTGCCAGCACCCACGGGCAGGGCCCCCAAGAGACCCAGTACTTC
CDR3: CASTHGQGPQETQYF

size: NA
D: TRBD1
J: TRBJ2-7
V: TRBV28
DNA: TGTGCCAGCCGTACAGGGGGTAACTACGAGCAGTACTTC
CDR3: CASRTGGNYEQYF

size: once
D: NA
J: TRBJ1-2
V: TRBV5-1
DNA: TGCGCCAGCAGCGAAGACGGGACTAACTATGGCTACACCTTC
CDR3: CASSEDGTNYGYTF